This T cell receptor (beta chain) was identified during a study of blood T cells in healthy people across ages (dated by TCRdb to the mid-2010s). A note on the overall study: In model experiments, roughly one uniquely barcoded TCR beta cDNA molecule per two T cells was captured by template switching. To avoid experimental bias, donors of different ages were spread randomly across the sequencing lanes. Donors were grouped into four age groups: young (average approximately 15 years), middle-aged (39), aged (over 55) and long-lived (approximately 81). The study measured age-related changes in TCR beta repertoire diversity using deep sequencing normalized with unique cDNA molecular identifiers. The study analyzed two additional independent replicas of 1 million unique cDNA reads from the same blood draw for two donors, one aged 18 to 30 and one aged 80 or older. Paper-wide results and their limitations: Because the CMV infection status of the donors was unknown, age-related changes in expanded clonotypes may potentially have been confounded. Observed TCR beta diversity per million T cells fell roughly linearly with age, and a significant reduction was already apparent by age around 40. The long-lived group showed more naive CD4+ T cells, fewer expanded clones and increased TCR diversity than the aged group, suggesting age selection. Bulk unsorted PBMC profiling prevented conclusive comparison of naive and antigen-experienced compartments. Estimates of total diversity based on one million sequenced T cells were regarded as lower bounds and as underestimates. Observed TCR beta diversity correlated strongly with the percentage of naive T cells measured by flow cytometry.

CDR1 and CDR2 (DFQATT, SNEGSKA) derive from the germline V gene (reference sequence). Spanning cysteine to phenylalanine, the CDR3 consists of 13 amino acids. The entry retains the CDR3 DNA only, 39 bases that are in frame from base 1. V loses 6 bases, J loses 3 bases, and the germline ends lie 14 bases apart. In the case of this clonotype: It has no known antigen specificity. No qualities accompany the bases; no much larger clone lies one base away.

Systemically healthy Caucasian individuals from Russia, 39 in total and aged roughly 6 to 90 years, were included as donors. Each donor gave around 9.5 milliliters of peripheral blood, collected into EDTA-treated Vacutainer tubes. Ficoll-Paque density-gradient centrifugation was used to isolate PBMCs, with at least 6.5 million obtained per sample. Total RNA, at least 6 micrograms per sample, was extracted from PBMCs with Trizol reagent. Naive CD45RAhigh/CD27high T cell percentages were measured by flow cytometry on a PBMC aliquot from every donor. The library was produced with 5' RACE. The instrument given in TCRdb is Illumina HiSeq 2500. A second PCR of roughly 6 to 11 cycles was run with a J-beta primer mix and a sample-barcoded 5' primer. A template-switch 5' adaptor carrying 12 random nucleotides introduced a unique molecular identifier onto each TCR beta cDNA molecule. Each sample yielded at least 3 million CDR3-containing paired-end reads. First-strand cDNA was synthesized from all RNA with the Mint cDNA synthesis kit, primed by a TRBC-specific oligonucleotide. Following uracil-DNA glycosylase treatment, a first 18-cycle PCR with universal primers M1SS and BC2_uni_R was performed on all cDNA. As for the authors' bioinformatics: Normalization of each sample was performed by random selection of 1 million high-quality reads, each carrying a distinct molecular identifier. Reads sharing molecular identifiers were discarded rather than binned into consensus sequences. CDR3 identification, clonotype clustering and error correction used MiTCR with a Q25 quality threshold and the strictest error-elimination algorithm. A nonparametric unseen species model using Euler transformation provided a lower-bound estimate of total TCR beta diversity. TCRdb applied fastp at Q25 and MiXCR to the public reads, then kept only in-frame beta chains. All rows with the same CDR3 protein become a single entry with the most common DNA and genes. It is TCRdb's table, rather than the study itself, that gives the V and J calls and clone size. A total of approximately 690,000 distinct CDR3 sequences appear in this sample, roughly 58% of them only once. 30% to 45% of the sample goes to the ten largest clones.

Sequences were obtained from blood. The receptor was derived from a man aged 60-69 years in good health. Rearrangement joined TRBV20-1 to TRBJ2-5; the D call could be TRBD1 or TRBD2, with each sharing 5 bases. The CDR3 corresponds to CSAPRAGEETQYF. The DNA is TGCAGTGCCCCCAGGGCGGGCGAAGAGACCCAGTACTTC.